The 4 T cell receptor beta chains below were found in one sample sequenced in a study of post-analysis software for immune sequencing data. General study results and limits: TRBV5-6, TRBV5-1 and TRBV20-1 were among roughly five TRBV segments more frequent in patients than controls.

These receptors' antigens are unknown. Sequencing libraries made from TCR beta cDNA carried unique molecular identifiers. TCRdb reprocessed the PCR reads with MiXCR, giving one entry per CDR3 protein. This table has roughly 410,000 distinct CDR3 sequences, roughly 36% appearing once. Sequencing was performed on blood. These receptors originate from a girl aged 5-17 years with multiple sclerosis.

This chain joins TRBV18 and TRBJ2-5; a weak D match, TRBD2 (5 bases). The end of the DNA fits TRBJ2-7 better, so the J call may be wrong. Germline V gene lookup returns CDR1 KGHSH and CDR2 LQKENI. The CDR3 is 15 residues long. DNA for the CDR3: TGTGCCAGCTCACCTACCGGGGTTGGGTCCTACGAGCAGTACTTC. Translation gives CASSPTGVGSYEQYF.

Here the CDR3 DNA reads TGTGCCAGCAGCCCCCCCGGAGGGATGGATTCACCCCTCCACTTT. It yields the protein CASSPPGGMDSPLHF. V gene TRBV7-9 combines with J gene TRBJ1-6; D is uncertain. Trimming removed 5 bases from V and 8 bases from J, with 16 bases in between. This CDR3 has 15 amino acids. The germline V gene encodes CDR1 SEHNR and CDR2 FQNEAQ (reference sequence).

This clonotype was seen once. The J gene is TRBJ1-3, the V gene TRBV6-6; D gene ambiguous. Germline CDR1 MNHNY, CDR2 SVGAGI (reference sequence). The CDR3 has 13 residues. Between the trimmed V and J ends, which lost 6 bases and 4 bases, there was a span of 10 bases. This chain's CDR3 is CASRPRQGNTIYF. CDR3 nucleotides: TGTGCCAGCAGGCCTCGACAAGGAAACACCATATATTTT.

This chain joins TRBV18 and TRBJ2-7; D uncertain. The CDR3 spans 14 residues. Trimming removed 0 bases from V and 3 bases from J, with 9 bases in between. Per the germline V gene, CDR1 is KGHSH and CDR2 is LQKENI. The CDR3 region has the DNA TGTGCCAGCTCACCACCGGTTGGGATCTACGAGCAGTACTTC. Translated: CASSPPVGIYEQYF.